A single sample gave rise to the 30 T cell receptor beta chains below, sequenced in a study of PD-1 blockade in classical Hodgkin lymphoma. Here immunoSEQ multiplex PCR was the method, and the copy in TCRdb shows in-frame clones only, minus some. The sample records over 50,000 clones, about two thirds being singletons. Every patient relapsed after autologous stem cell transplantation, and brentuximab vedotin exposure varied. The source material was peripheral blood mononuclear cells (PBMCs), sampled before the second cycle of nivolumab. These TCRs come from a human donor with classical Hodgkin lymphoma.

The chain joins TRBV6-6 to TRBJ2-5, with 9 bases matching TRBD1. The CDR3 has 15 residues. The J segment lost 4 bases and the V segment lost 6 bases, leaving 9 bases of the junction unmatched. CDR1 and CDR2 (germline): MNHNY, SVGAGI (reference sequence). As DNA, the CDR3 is TGTGCCAGCAGACCGCCGGGACAGGGAGTAGAGACCCAGTACTTC. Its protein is CASRPPGQGVETQYF.

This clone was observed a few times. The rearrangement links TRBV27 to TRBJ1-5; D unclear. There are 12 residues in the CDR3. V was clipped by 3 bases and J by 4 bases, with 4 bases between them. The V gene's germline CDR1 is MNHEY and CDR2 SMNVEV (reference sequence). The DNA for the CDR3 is TGTGCCAGCAGTTTCATGAATCAGCCCCAGCATTTT. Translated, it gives CASSFMNQPQHF.

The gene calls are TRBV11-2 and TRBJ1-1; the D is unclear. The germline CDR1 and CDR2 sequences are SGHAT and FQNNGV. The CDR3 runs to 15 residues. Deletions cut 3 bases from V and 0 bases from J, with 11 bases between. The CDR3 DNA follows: TGTGCCAGCAGCTTGGCTCCCGGGATGAACACTGAAGCTTTCTTT. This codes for CASSLAPGMNTEAFF.

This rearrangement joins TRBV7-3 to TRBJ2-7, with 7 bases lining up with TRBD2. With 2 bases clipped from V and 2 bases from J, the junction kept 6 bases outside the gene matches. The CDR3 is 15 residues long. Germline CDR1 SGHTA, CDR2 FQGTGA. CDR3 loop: CASSLASGRTYEQYF. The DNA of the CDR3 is TGTGCCAGCAGCTTAGCTAGCGGCCGCACCTACGAGCAGTACTTC.

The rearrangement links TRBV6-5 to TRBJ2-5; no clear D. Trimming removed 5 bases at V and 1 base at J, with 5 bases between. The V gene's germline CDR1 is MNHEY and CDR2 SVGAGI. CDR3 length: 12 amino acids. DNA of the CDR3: TGTGCCAGCAGTCGGCCCCAAGAGACCCAGTACTTC. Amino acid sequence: CASSRPQETQYF.

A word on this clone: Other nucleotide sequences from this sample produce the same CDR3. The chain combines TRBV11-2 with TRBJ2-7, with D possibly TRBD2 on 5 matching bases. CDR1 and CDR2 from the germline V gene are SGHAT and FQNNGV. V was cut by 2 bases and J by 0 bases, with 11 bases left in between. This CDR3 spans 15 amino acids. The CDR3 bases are TGTGCCAGCAGCTTAAGACGGGATAGCTCCTACGAGCAGTACTTC. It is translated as CASSLRRDSSYEQYF. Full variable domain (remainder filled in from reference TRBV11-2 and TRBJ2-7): EAGVAQSPRYKIIEKRQSVAFWCNPISGHATLYWYQQILGQGPKLLIQFQNNGVVDDSQLPKDRFSAERLKGVDSTLKIQPAKLEDSAVYLCASSLRRDSSYEQYFGPGTRLTVT.

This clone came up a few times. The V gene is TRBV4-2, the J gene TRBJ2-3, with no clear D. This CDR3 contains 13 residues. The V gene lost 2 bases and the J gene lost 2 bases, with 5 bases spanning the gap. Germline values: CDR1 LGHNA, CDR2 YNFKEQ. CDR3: CASSQRNTDTQYF. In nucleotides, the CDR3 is TGTGCCAGCAGCCAACGCAACACAGATACGCAGTATTTT.

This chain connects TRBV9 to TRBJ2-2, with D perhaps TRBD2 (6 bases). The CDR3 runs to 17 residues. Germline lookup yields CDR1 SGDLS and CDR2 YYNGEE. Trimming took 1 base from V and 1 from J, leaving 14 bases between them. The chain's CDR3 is CASSVTLGLLNTGELFF. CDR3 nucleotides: TGTGCCAGCAGCGTAACCTTGGGACTCCTGAACACCGGGGAGCTGTTTTTT.

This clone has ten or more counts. The CDR3 region has the DNA TGTGCCAGCAGCCCAGCCCGACTAGCCGGAGAGGACAATGAGCAGTTCTTC. Its protein is CASSPARLAGEDNEQFF. This chain uses TRBV7-9 with TRBJ2-1, with 7 bases matching TRBD2. The CDR3 totals 17 residues. CDR1 is SEHNR, CDR2 FQNEAQ, per germline (reference sequence). After removal of 5 bases from V and 5 bases from J, the junction contained 15 bases not matched to a gene.

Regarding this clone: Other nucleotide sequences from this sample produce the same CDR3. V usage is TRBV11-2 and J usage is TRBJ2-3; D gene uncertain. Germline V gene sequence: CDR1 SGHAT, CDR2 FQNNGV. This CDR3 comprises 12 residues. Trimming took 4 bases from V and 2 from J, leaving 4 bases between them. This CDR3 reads CASSSNTDTQYF. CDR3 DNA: TGTGCCAGCAGCTCAAACACAGATACGCAGTATTTT.

The CDR3 bases are TGTGCCAGTAGTATTGGGGTGGACACTGAAGCTTTCTTT. Its protein is CASSIGVDTEAFF. The rearrangement uses TRBV19 and TRBJ1-1; unclear D gene. This CDR3 contains 13 residues. Germline CDR1 LNHDA, CDR2 SQIVND (reference sequence). V shed 3 bases and J shed 3 bases, with 8 bases lying between them.

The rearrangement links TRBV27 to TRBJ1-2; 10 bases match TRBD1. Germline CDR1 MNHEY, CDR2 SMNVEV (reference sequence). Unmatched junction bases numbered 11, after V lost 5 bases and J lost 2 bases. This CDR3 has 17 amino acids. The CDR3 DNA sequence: TGTGCCAGCAGTCCATACAATCCGGGACAGGGGAACTATGGCTACACCTTC. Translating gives CASSPYNPGQGNYGYTF.

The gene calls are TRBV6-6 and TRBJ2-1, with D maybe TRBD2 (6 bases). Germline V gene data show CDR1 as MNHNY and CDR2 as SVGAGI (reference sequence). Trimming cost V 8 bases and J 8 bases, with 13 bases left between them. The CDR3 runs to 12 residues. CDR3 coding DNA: TGTGCCAGCCATGGCCGGGAGTATGAGCAGTTCTTC. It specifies CASHGREYEQFF.

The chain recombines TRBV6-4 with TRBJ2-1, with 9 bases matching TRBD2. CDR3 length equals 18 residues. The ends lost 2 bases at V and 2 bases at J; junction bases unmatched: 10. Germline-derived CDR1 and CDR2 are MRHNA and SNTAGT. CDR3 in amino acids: CASSDPPIAGVTYNEQFF. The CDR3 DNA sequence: TGTGCCAGCAGTGACCCTCCCATAGCGGGAGTGACCTACAATGAGCAGTTCTTC.

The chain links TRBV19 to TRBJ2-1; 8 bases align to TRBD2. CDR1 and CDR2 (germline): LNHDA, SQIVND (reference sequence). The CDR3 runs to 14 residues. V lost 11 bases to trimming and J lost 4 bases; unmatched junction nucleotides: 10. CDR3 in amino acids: CAGGAGDPYNEQFF. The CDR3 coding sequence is TGTGCCGGTGGAGCGGGAGACCCTTACAATGAGCAGTTCTTC.

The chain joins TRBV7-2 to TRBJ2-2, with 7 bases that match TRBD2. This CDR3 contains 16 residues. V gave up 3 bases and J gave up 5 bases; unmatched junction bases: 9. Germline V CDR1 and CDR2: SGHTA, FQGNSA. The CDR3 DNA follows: TGTGCCAGCAGCTTCCGTAGCGGGCTCGGGACCGGGGAGCTGTTTTTT. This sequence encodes CASSFRSGLGTGELFF.

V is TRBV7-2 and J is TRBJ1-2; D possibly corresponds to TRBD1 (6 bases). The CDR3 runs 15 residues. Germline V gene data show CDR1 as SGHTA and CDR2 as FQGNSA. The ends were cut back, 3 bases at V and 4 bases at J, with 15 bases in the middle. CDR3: CASSLIGGQGYGYTF. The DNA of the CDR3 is TGTGCCAGCAGCTTGATTGGGGGGCAAGGCTATGGCTACACCTTC.

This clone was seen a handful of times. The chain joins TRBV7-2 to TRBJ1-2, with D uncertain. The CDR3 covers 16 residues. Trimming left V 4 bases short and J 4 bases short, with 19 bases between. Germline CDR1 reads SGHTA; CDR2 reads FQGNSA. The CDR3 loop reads CASSSRSASRGYGYTF. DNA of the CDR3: TGTGCCAGCAGCTCTAGATCGGCGTCACGGGGCTATGGCTACACCTTC.

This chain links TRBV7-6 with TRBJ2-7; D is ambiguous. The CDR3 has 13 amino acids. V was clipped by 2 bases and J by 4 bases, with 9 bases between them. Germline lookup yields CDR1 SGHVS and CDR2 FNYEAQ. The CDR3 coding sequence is TGTGCCAGCAGCTTACAGCCAGGATACGAGCAGTACTTC. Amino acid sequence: CASSLQPGYEQYF.

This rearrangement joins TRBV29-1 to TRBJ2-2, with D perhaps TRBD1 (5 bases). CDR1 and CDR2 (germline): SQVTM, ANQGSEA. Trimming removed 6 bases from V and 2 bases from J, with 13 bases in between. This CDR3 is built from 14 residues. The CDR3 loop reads CSVRGRENTGELFF. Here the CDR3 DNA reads TGCAGCGTCCGCGGCAGGGAAAACACCGGGGAGCTGTTTTTT.

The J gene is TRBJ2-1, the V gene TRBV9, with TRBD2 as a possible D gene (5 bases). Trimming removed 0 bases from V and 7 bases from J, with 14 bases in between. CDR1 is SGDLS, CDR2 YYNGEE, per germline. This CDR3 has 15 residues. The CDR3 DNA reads TGTGCCAGCAGCGTAGCTAGTCTTGGGGAGAATGAGCAGTTCTTC. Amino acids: CASSVASLGENEQFF. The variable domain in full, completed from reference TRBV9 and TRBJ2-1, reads DSGVTQTPKHLITATGQRVTLRCSPRSGDLSVYWYQQSLDQGLQFLIQYYNGEERAKGNILERFSAQQFPDLHSELNLSSLELGDSALYFCASSVASLGENEQFFGPGTRLTVL.

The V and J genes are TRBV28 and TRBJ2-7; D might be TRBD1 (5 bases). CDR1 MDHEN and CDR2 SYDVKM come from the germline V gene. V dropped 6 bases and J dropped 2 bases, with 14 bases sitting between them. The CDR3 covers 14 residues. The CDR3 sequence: CASSTSGFPYEQYF. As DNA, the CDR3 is TGTGCCAGCAGCACCTCAGGGTTTCCCTACGAGCAGTACTTC.

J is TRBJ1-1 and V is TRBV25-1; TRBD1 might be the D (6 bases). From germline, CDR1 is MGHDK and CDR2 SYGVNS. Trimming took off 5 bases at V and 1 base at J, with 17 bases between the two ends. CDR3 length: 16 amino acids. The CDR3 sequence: CASSPVQGSRNTEAFF. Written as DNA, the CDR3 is TGTGCCAGCAGTCCCGTTCAGGGGTCAAGGAACACTGAAGCTTTCTTT. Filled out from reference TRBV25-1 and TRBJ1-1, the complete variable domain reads EADIYQTPRYLVIGTGKKITLECSQTMGHDKMYWYQQDPGMELHLIHYSYGVNSTEKGDLSSESTVSRIRTEHFPLTLESARPSHTSQYLCASSPVQGSRNTEAFFGQGTRLTVV.

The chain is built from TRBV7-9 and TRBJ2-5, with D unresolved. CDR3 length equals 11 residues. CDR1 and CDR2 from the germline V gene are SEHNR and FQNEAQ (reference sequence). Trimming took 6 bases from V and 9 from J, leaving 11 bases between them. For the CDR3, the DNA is TGTGCCAGCAGTCCCCTTGAGGCCCAGTACTTC. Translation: CASSPLEAQYF.

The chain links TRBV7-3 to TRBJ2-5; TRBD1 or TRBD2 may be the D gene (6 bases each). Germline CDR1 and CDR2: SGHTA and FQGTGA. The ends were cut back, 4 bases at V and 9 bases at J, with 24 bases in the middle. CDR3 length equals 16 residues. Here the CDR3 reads CASSSSYRDSPGAQYF. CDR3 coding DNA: TGTGCCAGCAGCTCATCGTACCGGGACTCGCCAGGGGCCCAGTACTTC.

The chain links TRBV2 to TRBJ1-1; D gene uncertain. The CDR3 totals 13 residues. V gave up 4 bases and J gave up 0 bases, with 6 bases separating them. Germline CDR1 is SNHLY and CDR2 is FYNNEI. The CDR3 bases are TGTGCCAGCAGTGGGGCCATGAACACTGAAGCTTTCTTT. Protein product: CASSGAMNTEAFF.

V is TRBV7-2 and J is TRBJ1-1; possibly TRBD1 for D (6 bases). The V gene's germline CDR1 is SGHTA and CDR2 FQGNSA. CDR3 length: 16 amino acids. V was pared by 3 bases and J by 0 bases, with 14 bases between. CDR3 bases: TGTGCCAGCAGCTTGGGGCAGGGACATGTGAACACTGAAGCTTTCTTT. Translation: CASSLGQGHVNTEAFF.

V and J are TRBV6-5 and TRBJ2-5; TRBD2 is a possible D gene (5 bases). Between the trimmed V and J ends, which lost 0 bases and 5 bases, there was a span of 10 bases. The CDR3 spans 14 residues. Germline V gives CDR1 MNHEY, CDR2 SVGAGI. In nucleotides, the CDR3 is TGTGCCAGCAGTTACTCCGGACTGAGGGAGACCCAGTACTTC. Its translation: CASSYSGLRETQYF.

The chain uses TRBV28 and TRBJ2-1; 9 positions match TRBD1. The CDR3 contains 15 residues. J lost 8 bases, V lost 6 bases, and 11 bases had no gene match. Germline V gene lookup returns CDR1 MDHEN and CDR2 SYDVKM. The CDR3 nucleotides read TGTGCCAGCAGGTCAGACAGGGGGGTATTGGATGAGCAGTTCTTC. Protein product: CASRSDRGVLDEQFF.

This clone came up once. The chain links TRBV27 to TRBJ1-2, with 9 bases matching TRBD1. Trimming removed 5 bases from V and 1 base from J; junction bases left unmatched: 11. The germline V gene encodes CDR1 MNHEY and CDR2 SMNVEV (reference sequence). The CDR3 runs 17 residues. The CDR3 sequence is CASSPLGTGPLNYGYTF. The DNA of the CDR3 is TGTGCCAGCAGTCCGCTCGGGACAGGGCCTCTTAACTATGGCTACACCTTC.